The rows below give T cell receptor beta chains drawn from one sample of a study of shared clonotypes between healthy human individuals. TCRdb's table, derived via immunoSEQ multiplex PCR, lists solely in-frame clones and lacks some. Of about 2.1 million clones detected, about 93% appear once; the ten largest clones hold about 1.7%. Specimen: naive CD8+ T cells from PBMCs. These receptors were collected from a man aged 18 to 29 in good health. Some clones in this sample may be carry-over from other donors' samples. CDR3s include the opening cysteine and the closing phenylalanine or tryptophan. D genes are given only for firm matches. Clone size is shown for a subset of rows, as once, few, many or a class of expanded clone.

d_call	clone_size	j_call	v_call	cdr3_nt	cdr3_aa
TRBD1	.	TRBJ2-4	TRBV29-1	TGCAGCGTTTTCACAGGGGACAAAAACATTCAGTACTTC	CSVFTGDKNIQYF
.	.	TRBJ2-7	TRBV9	TGTGCCAGCAGCGTAGGACGGGAGTCCTACGAGCAGTACTTC	CASSVGRESYEQYF
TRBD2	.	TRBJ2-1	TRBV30	TGTGCCTGGAGTCCCGGCGGGAGCCCTGTGCAGTTCTTC	CAWSPGGSPVQFF
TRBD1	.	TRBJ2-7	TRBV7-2	TGTGCCAGTGACCCGGGACAGGGGTGGTACGAGCAGTACTTC	CASDPGQGWYEQYF
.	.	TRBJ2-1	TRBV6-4	TGTGCCAGCAGTGCCGAGGAGGGGCTCTACAATGAGCAGTTCTTC	CASSAEEGLYNEQFF
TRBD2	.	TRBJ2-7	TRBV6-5	TGTGCCAGCAGTTACTCTAGCGGGAGTAACTACGAGCAGTACTTC	CASSYSSGSNYEQYF
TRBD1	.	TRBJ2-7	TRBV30	TGTGCCTGGAGGGATCTCCGGGACAGGCACGCCTACGAGCAGTACTTC	CAWRDLRDRHAYEQYF
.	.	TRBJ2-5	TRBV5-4	TGTGCCAGCAGCTTGCGGCGGGAATCCTTAGAGACCCAGTACTTC	CASSLRRESLETQYF
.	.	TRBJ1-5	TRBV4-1	TGCGCCAGCAGTCAACTGGGTTTGAGCAATCAGCCCCAGCATTTT	CASSQLGLSNQPQHF
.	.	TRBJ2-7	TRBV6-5	TGTGCCAGCAGCGGGGATGTCGGGGGAGAGCAGTACTTC	CASSGDVGGEQYF
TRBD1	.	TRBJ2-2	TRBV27	TGTGCCAGCAGCATATCAAGACAGGGTGCCGGGGAGCTGTTTTTT	CASSISRQGAGELFF
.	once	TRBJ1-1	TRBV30	TGTGCCTGGGGCGGGGCAGGGGTTTTGACTGAAGCTTTCTTT	CAWGGAGVLTEAFF
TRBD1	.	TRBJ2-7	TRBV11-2	TGTGCCAGCAGCCAACCACAGGGGGTTGGGGGCGAGCAGTACTTC	CASSQPQGVGGEQYF
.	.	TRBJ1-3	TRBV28	TGTGCCAGCAGTTTCGAGACTGTTGGGAACACCATATATTTT	CASSFETVGNTIYF
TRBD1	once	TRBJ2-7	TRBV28	TGTGCCAGCAGTTTTACCCTCTCCTGGGACAGGGTCTACGAGCAGTACTTC	CASSFTLSWDRVYEQYF
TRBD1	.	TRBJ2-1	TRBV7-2	TGTGCCAGCAGCCAGGGACAGGGGGCGTCAGATGAGCAGTTCTTC	CASSQGQGASDEQFF
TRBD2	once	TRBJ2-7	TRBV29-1	TGCAGCGTTGACGGAGCGGGAGGCTCCTACGAGCAGTACTTC	CSVDGAGGSYEQYF
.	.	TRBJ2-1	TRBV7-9	TGTGCCAGCAGCCACGGTTTTGAGCAGTTCTTC	CASSHGFEQFF
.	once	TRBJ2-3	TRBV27	TGTGCCAGCAGTTCATCATCAGATACGCAGTATTTT	CASSSSSDTQYF
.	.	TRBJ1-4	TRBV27	TGTGCCAGCAGTGCCACGGGGCCAGCGGCAAAACTGTTTTTT	CASSATGPAAKLFF
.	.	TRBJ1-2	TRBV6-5	TGTGCCAGCAGTTACGCCTACAGGGCGGTTGGCTACACCTTC	CASSYAYRAVGYTF
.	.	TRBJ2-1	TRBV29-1	TGCAGCGTTGAAGGTACTAACAACTGGCTCCGGTCCTACAATGAGCAGTTCTTC	CSVEGTNNWLRSYNEQFF
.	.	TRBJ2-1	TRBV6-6	TGTGCCAGCAGTTACTCCAGGTTTGATGAGCAGTTCTTC	CASSYSRFDEQFF
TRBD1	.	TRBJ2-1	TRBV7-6	TGTGCCAGCAGCTTAATCGGGACAGACTACTACAATGAGCAGTTCTTC	CASSLIGTDYYNEQFF
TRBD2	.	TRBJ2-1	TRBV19	TGTGCCAGTAGGTCCCTAGCGGGAATCGGAAATGAGCAGTTCTTC	CASRSLAGIGNEQFF
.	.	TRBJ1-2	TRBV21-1	TGTGCCAGCAGCAAAGAAAAGGCCGATCCAAACTATGGCTACACCTTC	CASSKEKADPNYGYTF
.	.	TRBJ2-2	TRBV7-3	TGTGCCAGCAGCTTAACACCGGGGCACGGGGAGCTGTTTTTT	CASSLTPGHGELFF
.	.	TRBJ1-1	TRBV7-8	TGTGCCAGCAGCCTCCAACAGGGATGGGTGAACACTGAAGCTTTCTTT	CASSLQQGWVNTEAFF
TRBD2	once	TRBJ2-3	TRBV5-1	TGCGCCAGCAGCCTACGGGGAGGGAGCACAGATACGCAGTATTTT	CASSLRGGSTDTQYF
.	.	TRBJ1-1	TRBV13	TGTGCCAGCAGCTTTGGTAGGGACCTCACTGAAGCTTTCTTT	CASSFGRDLTEAFF
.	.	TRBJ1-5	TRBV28	TGTGCCAGCAGTCCCCCTCCGGGCGGTGGGTATCAGCCCCAGCATTTT	CASSPPPGGGYQPQHF
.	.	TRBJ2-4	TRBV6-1	TGTGCCAGCAGTGAAGCCAGGGGTTACATTCAGTACTTC	CASSEARGYIQYF